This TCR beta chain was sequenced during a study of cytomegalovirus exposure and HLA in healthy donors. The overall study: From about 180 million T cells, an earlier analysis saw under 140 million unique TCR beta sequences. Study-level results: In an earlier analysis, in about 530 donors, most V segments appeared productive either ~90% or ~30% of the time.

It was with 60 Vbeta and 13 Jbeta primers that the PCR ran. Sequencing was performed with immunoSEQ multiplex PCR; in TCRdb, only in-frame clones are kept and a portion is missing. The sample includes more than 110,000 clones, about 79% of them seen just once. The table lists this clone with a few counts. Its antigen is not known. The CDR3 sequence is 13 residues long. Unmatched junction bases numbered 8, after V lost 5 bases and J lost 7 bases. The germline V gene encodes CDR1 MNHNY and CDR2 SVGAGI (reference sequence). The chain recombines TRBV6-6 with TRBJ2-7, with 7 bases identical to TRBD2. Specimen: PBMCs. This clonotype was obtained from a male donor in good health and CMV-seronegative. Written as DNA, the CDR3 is TGTGCCAGCAGTCGGGGGGTTTTAGGAGAGCAGTACTTC. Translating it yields CASSRGVLGEQYF.